This T cell receptor beta chain comes out of a study of shared clonotypes between healthy human individuals. The study, taken as a whole, reports: Rarefaction revealed incomplete sorted-subset sequencing despite large depth. In a few donors, around 4.8% of naive CD4 clonotypes appeared in common.

As to this clone: Its antigen is undetermined. In the same sample, other DNA sequences code for this CDR3.

Per the original data handling: ImmunoSEQ yielded junction-only sequences lacking quality scores, so filtering differed. Produced via immunoSEQ multiplex PCR; TCRdb's table is partial and in-frame only. V and J calls and clone size follow that table, whereas D and trimming were derived from the DNA. In the table there are millions of clones, around nine tenths of which are singletons. The sample consisted of naive CD4+ T cells sorted from blood. The sample's subset: CD45RA+ positively selected. The sequence came from a man between 18 and 29 years old in good health.

The chain's CDR3 is CASSPRQGNNSPLHF. In DNA, the CDR3 is TGTGCCAGCAGCCCGAGACAGGGAAATAATTCACCCCTCCACTTT. V is TRBV7-9 and J is TRBJ1-6; 7 nucleotides match TRBD1. CDR1 and CDR2 (germline): SEHNR, FQNEAQ (reference sequence). There are 15 residues in the CDR3. J was trimmed by 5 bases and V by 5 bases; bases with no gene match: 6.